This T cell receptor beta chain was identified in a study of T cell responses to AZD1222 COVID-19 vaccine listed by TCRdb under 2021. About the full investigation: AZD1222 recipients given second doses at about 4 weeks or at about 12 weeks were pooled, since spike-specific TCR depth and breadth were not found to differ between the two schedules. Trial participants were enrolled into age subgroups of 18-55, 56-69 and 70-plus years, which contained around 150, 29 and 61 TCR-sequenced participants, respectively. A total of 233 trial participants underwent TCR sequencing, of whom more than 200 had received two doses of AZD1222 and roughly 26 had received two doses of the MenACWY control vaccine. Here is what the overall study found, with its caveats: Conclusions about previously exposed vaccinees are limited because only six or seven AZD1222 recipients were SARS-CoV-2 seropositive at baseline. Reportedly, close to half of the unique spike-specific TCRs recognized epitopes lying outside the regions that are mutated in the B.1.351 and B.1.1.7 variants. The whole spike protein was spanned by vaccine-associated CD4 TCRs, and dominant responses were seen in regions 160-218 and 743-854. The 56-69-year group was small, and its depth increase did not reach significance, likely because of low power. After two AZD1222 doses, both the breadth and the depth of spike-specific TCRs were significantly higher than at day 0 and than in MenACWY recipients. Because no samples from the day 14 peak response were available, repertoires could be characterized only after the peak T cell response. Participants were mostly white British and included more females than males, and it was suggested by the authors that clonal diversity may have been underestimated.

V and J are trimmed by 3 bases and 6 bases, and the gene matches miss 11 bases of the junction. CDR1 and CDR2 (DFQATT, SNEGSKA) derive from the germline V gene (reference sequence). The CDR3 numbers 15 residues from cysteine through phenylalanine. Only CDR3 DNA is held: 45 bases, read in frame from base 1. The CDR3 regions of human TCRbeta chains were subjected to immunosequencing. For the original study's pipeline: TCRs in the repertoires were matched against a reference library of SARS-CoV-2-specific TCRs that had been generated with the MIRA antigen-specificity platform. Breadth was defined as the fraction of unique TCRs that were SARS-CoV-2-associated. Depth was defined as the fraction of total T cells that were SARS-CoV-2-associated. Each spike-specific TCR was assigned to its reactive spike region and to a CD4 or CD8 class using the MIRA data. Log10-transformed breadth and depth values were compared by one-way ANOVA with Sidak's multiple comparisons tests. The source is immuneACCESS, and TCRdb retained only in-frame sequences with V and J called. Part of the clones is not carried over; for the studies checked, unresolved V genes explain less than half of this, and the remainder is unexplained. V and J calls and clone size are copied from that table; D and trimming were computed from the DNA. Across this sample there are tens of thousands of clones, with roughly 87% seen only once. Roughly a fifth of the sample comes from the top ten.

The time point label, read with the paper, signifies: baseline before first vaccination. Vaccinee samples came from UK trials COV001 and COV002, including a single-blind randomized controlled phase 2/3 trial of AZD1222 (ChAdOx1 nCoV-19) in healthy adults. Trial participant PBMC samples were collected at day 0 and day 28 after the second dose for TCRbeta chain sequencing. A word on this clone: It lacks a known antigen. The record has no base qualities; no much larger clone is one base away.

The chain links TRBV20-1 with TRBJ1-5, with 7 central nucleotides matching TRBD1. This sequence was found in an adult in good health. Material: peripheral blood, obtained on day 0 of AZD1222 vaccination. DNA sequence: TGCAGTGCTAGTCTCTCCGGGACAGACAGTCAGCCCCAGCATTTT. Its coded protein is CSASLSGTDSQPQHF.